Listed below are T cell receptor beta chains from one sample, sequenced in a study of blood T cell repertoires in COVID-19. The assay was immunoSEQ multiplex PCR, and TCRdb's table has in-frame clones only and misses some. The sample contains over 150,000 clones, about three quarters of which appear only once. Sequenced: peripheral blood. The source is a man aged 65 to 85 with acute or convalescent COVID-19. Each CDR3 is given with its conserved first and last residue. Fields, in order: CDR3 protein, CDR3 DNA, D gene, V gene, clone size, J gene. D genes are given only for firm matches. Size values are once, few and many counts, or a class for expanded clones, and some rows have none.

CATAAGGPVETQYF TGTGCCACGGCGGCGGGAGGGCCGGTCGAGACCCAGTACTTC TRBD2 TRBV28 few TRBJ2-5
CASSEAAGGTEAFF TGTGCCAGCAGTGAAGCCGCGGGAGGGACTGAAGCTTTCTTT - TRBV2 - TRBJ1-1
CASSSRGDSPLHF TGTGCCAGCAGTTCCCGGGGGGATTCACCCCTCCACTTT - TRBV27 - TRBJ1-6
CASSRDRGNEQFF TGTGCCAGCAGCCGGGACAGGGGGAATGAGCAGTTCTTC TRBD1 TRBV11-2 - TRBJ2-1
CASSSYAGGPNEQFF TGTGCCAGCAGCTCCTATGCGGGAGGGCCTAATGAGCAGTTCTTC TRBD2 TRBV7-9 - TRBJ2-1
CASSLDRGAYEQYF TGCGCCAGCAGCCTAGACAGGGGTGCCTACGAGCAGTACTTC TRBD1 TRBV5-1 - TRBJ2-7
CASSSFVEAFF TGTGCCAGCAGCTCCTTTGTTGAAGCTTTCTTT - TRBV7-9 - TRBJ1-1
CASSSGQNNSPLHF TGTGCCAGCAGCTCGGGACAGAATAATTCACCCCTCCACTTT TRBD1 TRBV7-9 - TRBJ1-6
CASSQGGPNDYGYTF TGTGCCAGCAGCCAGGGGGGACCTAACGATTATGGCTACACCTTC - TRBV3-1/TRBV3-2 - TRBJ1-2
CASTTSDSSTDTQYF TGTGCCAGTACCACCTCGGACAGTAGCACAGATACGCAGTATTTT - TRBV19 - TRBJ2-3
CASSLGPGDTEAFF TGCGCCAGCAGCTTGGGCCCAGGGGACACTGAAGCTTTCTTT - TRBV5-1 - TRBJ1-1
CASSQGRLNTEAFF TGCGCCAGCAGCCAAGGCAGATTGAACACTGAAGCTTTCTTT - TRBV4-1 - TRBJ1-1
CAWSGQGDSPLHF TGTGCCTGGAGCGGACAGGGGGATTCACCCCTCCACTTT TRBD1 TRBV30 - TRBJ1-6
CASSYSGQGSYEQYF TGTGCCAGCAGTTACTCGGGACAGGGATCCTACGAGCAGTACTTC TRBD1 TRBV6-5 - TRBJ2-7
CASSLVSGNQPQHF TGCGCCAGCAGCTTGGTGTCAGGCAATCAGCCCCAGCATTTT - TRBV5-1 - TRBJ1-5
CASSPTGTGHNEQFF TGTGCCAGCAGCCCGACCGGGACTGGCCACAATGAGCAGTTCTTC - TRBV7-3 - TRBJ2-1
CATSFYTEAFF TGTGCCACCTCCTTCTACACTGAAGCTTTCTTT - TRBV6-5 few TRBJ1-1
CASSTQGLDSPLHF TGTGCCAGCAGTACCCAGGGCTTGGATTCACCCCTCCACTTT - TRBV6-5 few TRBJ1-6
CASSTGLAGDVNIQYF TGTGCCAGCAGTACAGGACTAGCGGGAGATGTGAACATTCAGTACTTC TRBD2 TRBV6-2/TRBV6-3 - TRBJ2-4
CASSQNRGVNTEAFF TGTGCCAGCAGTCAAAACAGGGGGGTGAACACTGAAGCTTTCTTT TRBD1 TRBV11-1 - TRBJ1-1
CASNWRGNTEAFF TGTGCCAGCAATTGGAGAGGTAACACTGAAGCTTTCTTT - TRBV21-1 few TRBJ1-1
CAISDRGNNSPLHF TGTGCCATCAGTGATCGGGGGAATAATTCACCCCTCCACTTT - TRBV10-3 - TRBJ1-6
CASSPAGAGGREETQYF TGTGCCAGCAGCCCCGCGGGCGCGGGGGGACGGGAAGAGACCCAGTACTTC TRBD2 TRBV4-2 many TRBJ2-5
CASSLSRLATYNEQFF TGTGCCAGCAGCTTAAGTCGGCTAGCGACCTACAATGAGCAGTTCTTC - TRBV11-3 - TRBJ2-1
CASSQETAWRGYTF TGTGCCAGCAGCCAAGAGACAGCCTGGCGTGGCTACACCTTC - TRBV3-1/TRBV3-2 - TRBJ1-2
CASAERQGYEQYF TGTGCCAGCGCAGAAAGACAGGGCTACGAGCAGTACTTC TRBD1 TRBV28 - TRBJ2-7
CASSFGLSGELFF TGTGCCAGCAGTTTCGGGTTATCCGGGGAGCTGTTTTTT - TRBV6-5 - TRBJ2-2
CASSHTGTSGGTPYEQYF TGTGCCAGCAGCCACACCGGGACTAGCGGGGGGACACCCTACGAGCAGTACTTC TRBD2 TRBV14 many TRBJ2-7
CASSPGLAGSWGTDTQYF TGTGCCAGTAGTCCCGGACTAGCGGGGTCTTGGGGCACAGATACGCAGTATTTT TRBD2 TRBV19 - TRBJ2-3
CASSYGQGFSSPLHF TGTGCCAGCAGTTACGGACAGGGTTTTAGTTCACCCCTCCACTTT TRBD1 TRBV6-5 - TRBJ1-6
CARPAGGRGGEQFF TGTGCCCGCCCTGCTGGCGGGAGGGGGGGCGAGCAGTTCTTC TRBD2 TRBV6-5 - TRBJ2-1
CASSLEFRLAGDYEQYF TGTGCCAGCAGCTTGGAGTTCCGGCTAGCGGGCGACTACGAGCAGTACTTC TRBD2 TRBV5-5 once TRBJ2-7
CASSELGRLINEKLFF TGTGCCAGCAGTGAACTCGGCAGGCTGATTAATGAAAAACTGTTTTTT - TRBV2 - TRBJ1-4
CASGGWDRSQETQYF TGTGCCAGCGGGGGATGGGACAGATCCCAAGAGACCCAGTACTTC TRBD1 TRBV6-5 once TRBJ2-5
CASSPRSRGLETQYF TGTGCCAGCTCACCTAGAAGCAGGGGGCTGGAGACCCAGTACTTC TRBD1 TRBV18 - TRBJ2-5
CASSLDRGTDTQYF TGCGCCAGCAGCTTGGACAGGGGCACAGATACGCAGTATTTT - TRBV5-1 - TRBJ2-3
CASSQGQGELGTDTQYF TGTGCCAGCAGCCAGGGACAGGGGGAGTTGGGGACAGATACGCAGTATTTT TRBD1 TRBV5-8 - TRBJ2-3
CASSVFSGLGPYNEQFF TGTGCCAGCAGCGTTTTCTCGGGACTAGGGCCGTACAATGAGCAGTTCTTC TRBD2 TRBV9 - TRBJ2-1
CASSPGQGGEAFF TGTGCCAGCAGTCCCGGACAGGGGGGTGAAGCTTTCTTT TRBD1 TRBV28 - TRBJ1-1
CASSVQEFTSGTEAFF TGTGCCAGCAGCGTTCAAGAATTTACGTCAGGCACTGAAGCTTTCTTT - TRBV9 - TRBJ1-1
CASSLPGTSGGFLAFF TGTGCCAGCAGCTTACCTGGCACTAGCGGGGGCTTTCTCGCCTTCTTC TRBD2 TRBV7-8 - TRBJ2-1
CASRPTGGEQYF TGTGCCAGCAGGCCGACAGGGGGCGAGCAGTACTTC TRBD1 TRBV2 - TRBJ2-7
CASTPVAGPLHF TGTGCCAGCACACCCGTAGCTGGGCCCCTCCACTTT - TRBV2 - TRBJ1-6
CASSLADTQYF TGTGCCAGCAGTCTCGCAGATACGCAGTATTTT - TRBV11-3 - TRBJ2-3
CASTVDQGTQYF TGCGCCAGCACCGTGGACCAGGGTACCCAGTACTTC - TRBV5-1 few TRBJ2-5